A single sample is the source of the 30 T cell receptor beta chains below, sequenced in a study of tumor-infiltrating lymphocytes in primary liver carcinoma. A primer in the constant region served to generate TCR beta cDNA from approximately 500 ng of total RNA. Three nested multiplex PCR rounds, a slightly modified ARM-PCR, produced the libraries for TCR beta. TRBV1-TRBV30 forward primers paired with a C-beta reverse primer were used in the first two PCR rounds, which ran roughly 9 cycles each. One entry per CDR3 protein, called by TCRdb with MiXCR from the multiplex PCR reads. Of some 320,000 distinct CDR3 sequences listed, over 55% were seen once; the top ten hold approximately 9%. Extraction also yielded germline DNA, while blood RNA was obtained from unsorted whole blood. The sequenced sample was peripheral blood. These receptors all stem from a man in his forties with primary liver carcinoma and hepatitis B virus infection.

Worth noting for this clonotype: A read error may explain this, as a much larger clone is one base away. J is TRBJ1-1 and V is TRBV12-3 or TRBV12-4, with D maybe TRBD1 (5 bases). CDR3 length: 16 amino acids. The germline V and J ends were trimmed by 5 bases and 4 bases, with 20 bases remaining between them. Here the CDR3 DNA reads TGTGCCAGCAGTCCAGGGCCGATACAGGTAGCCACTGAAGCTTTCTTT. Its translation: CASSPGPIQVATEAFF.

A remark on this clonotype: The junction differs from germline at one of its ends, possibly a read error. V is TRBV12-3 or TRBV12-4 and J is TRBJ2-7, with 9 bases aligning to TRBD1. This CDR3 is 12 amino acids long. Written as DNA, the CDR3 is TGTGTCAGCAGGCAGGGACAGGGTGTGCAGTACTTC. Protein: CVSRQGQGVQYF.

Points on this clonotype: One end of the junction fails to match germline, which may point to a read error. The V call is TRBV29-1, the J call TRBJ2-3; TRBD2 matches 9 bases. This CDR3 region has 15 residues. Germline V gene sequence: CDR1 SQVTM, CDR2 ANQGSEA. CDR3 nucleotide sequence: TGCAGCGCTACCTCGACTAGCGGCAGCACAGATACGCGGTATTTT. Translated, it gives CSATSTSGSTDTRYF.

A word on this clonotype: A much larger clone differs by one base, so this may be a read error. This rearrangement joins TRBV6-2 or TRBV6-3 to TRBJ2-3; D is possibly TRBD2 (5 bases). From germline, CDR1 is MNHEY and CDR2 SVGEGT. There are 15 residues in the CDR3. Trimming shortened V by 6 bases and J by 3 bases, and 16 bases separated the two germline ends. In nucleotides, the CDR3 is TGTGCCAGCAGCCTTAGCGAGAGAGAGACAGATACGCAGTATTTT. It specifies CASSLSERETDTQYF.

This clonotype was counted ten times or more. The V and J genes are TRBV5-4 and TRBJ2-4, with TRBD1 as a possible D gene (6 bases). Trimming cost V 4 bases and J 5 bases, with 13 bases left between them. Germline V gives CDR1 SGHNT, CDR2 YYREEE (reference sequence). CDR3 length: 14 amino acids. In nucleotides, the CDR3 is TGTGCCAGCAGCAGTACAGGGATGGAAAACATTCAGTACTTC. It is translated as CASSSTGMENIQYF.

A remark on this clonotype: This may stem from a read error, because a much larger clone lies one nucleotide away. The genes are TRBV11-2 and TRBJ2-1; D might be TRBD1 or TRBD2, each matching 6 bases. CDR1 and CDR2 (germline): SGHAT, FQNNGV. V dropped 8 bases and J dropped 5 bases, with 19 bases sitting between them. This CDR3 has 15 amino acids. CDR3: CASYPPGAAHNEQFF. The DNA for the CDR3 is TGTGCCAGCTACCCCCCGGGGGCCGCGCACAATGAGCAGTTCTTC.

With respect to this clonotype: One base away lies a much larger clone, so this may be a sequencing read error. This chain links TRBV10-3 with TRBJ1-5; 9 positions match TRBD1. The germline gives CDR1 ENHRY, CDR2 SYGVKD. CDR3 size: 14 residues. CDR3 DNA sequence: TGTGTCATCAGTGCAGGACAGGGGAATCAGCCCCAGCATTTT. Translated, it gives CVISAGQGNQPQHF.

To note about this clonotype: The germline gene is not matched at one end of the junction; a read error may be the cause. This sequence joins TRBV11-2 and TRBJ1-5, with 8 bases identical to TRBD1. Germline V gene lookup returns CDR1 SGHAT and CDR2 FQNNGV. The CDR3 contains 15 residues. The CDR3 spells CASSPDRDTNEPQHF. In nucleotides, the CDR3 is TGTGCCAGCAGCCCGGACAGGGATACCAATGAGCCCCAGCATTTT. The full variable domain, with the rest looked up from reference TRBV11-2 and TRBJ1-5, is EAGVAQSPRYKIIEKRQSVAFWCNPISGHATLYWYQQILGQGPKLLIQFQNNGVVDDSQLPKDRFSAERLKGVDSTLKIQPAKLEDSAVYLCASSPDRDTNEPQHFGDGTRLSIL.

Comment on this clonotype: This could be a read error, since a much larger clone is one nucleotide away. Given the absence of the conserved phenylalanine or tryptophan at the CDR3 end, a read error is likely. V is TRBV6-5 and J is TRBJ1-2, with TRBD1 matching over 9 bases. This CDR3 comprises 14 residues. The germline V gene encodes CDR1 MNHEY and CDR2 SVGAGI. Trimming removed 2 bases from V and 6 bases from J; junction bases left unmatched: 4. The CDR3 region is CASSYGQGSNGYTL. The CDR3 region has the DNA TGTGCCAGCAGTTACGGACAGGGGAGTAATGGCTACACCTTA.

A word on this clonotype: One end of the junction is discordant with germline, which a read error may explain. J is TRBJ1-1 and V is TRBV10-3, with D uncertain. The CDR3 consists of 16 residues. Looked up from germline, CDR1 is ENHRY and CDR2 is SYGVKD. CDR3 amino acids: CTISESRVSLHTEAFF. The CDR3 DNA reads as TGTACCATCAGTGAGTCGAGGGTCAGCCTTCACACTGAAGCTTTCTTT.

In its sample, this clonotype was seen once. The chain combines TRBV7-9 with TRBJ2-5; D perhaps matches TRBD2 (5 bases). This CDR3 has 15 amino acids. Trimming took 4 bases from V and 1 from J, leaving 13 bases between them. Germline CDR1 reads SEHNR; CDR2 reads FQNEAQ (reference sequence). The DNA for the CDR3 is TGTGCCAGCAGCTCCTTGAGGGAGCTCCAAGAGACCCAGTACTTC. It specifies CASSSLRELQETQYF.

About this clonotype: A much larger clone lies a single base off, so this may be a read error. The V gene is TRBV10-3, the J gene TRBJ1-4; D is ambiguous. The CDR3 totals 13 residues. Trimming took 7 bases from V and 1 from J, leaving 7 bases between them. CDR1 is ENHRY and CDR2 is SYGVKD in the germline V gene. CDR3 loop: CAIKSVTNEKLFF. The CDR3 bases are TGTGCCATCAAGAGCGTAACTAATGAAAAACTGTTTTTT.

The CDR3 sequence is CASSLTLVGAIEQYF. CDR3 in DNA: TGTGCCAGCAGCTTAACCCTAGTGGGGGCTATCGAGCAGTACTTC. The rearrangement links TRBV11-2 to TRBJ2-7; D possibly corresponds to TRBD1 (6 bases). Trimming left V 2 bases short and J 6 bases short, with 17 bases between. The CDR3 is 15 amino acids. Germline loops: CDR1 SGHAT, CDR2 FQNNGV.

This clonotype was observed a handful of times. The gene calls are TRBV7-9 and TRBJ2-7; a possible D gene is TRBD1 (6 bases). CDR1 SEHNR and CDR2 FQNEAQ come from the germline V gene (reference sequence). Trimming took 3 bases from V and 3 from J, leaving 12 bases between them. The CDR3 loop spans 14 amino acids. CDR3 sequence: CASSFAQTGYEQYF. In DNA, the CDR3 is TGTGCCAGCAGCTTCGCCCAGACAGGCTACGAGCAGTACTTC.

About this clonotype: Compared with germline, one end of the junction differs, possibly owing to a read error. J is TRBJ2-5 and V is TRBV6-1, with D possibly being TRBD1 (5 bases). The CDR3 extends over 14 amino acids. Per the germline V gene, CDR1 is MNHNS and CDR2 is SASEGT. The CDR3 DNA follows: TGTGCCAGCAGTTTCGGACAAGACCAAGGGACCCAGTACTTC. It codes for CASSFGQDQGTQYF.

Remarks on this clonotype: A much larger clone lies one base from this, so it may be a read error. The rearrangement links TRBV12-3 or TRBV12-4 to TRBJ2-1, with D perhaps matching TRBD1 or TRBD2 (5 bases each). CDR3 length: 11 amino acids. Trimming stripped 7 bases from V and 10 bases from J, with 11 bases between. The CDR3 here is CASNSGPEQFF. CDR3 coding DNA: TGTGCCAGCAATTCGGGGCCCGAGCAGTTCTTC.

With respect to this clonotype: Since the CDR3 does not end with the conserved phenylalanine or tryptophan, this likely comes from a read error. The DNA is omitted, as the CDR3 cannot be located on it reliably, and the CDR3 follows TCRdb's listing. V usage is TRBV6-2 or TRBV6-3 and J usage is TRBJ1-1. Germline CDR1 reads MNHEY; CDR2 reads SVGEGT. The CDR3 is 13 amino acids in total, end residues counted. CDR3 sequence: CASSAVGGTEALY.

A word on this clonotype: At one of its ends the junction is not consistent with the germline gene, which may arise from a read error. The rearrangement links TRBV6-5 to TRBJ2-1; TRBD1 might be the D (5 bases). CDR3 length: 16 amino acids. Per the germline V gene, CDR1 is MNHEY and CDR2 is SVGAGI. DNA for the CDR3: TGTGCCAGCACCCGACAGTTTCCCCCCTTGACGAATGTGCAGTTCTTC. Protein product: CASTRQFPPLTNVQFF.

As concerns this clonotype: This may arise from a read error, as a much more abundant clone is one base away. The CDR3 loop is CASSHPTGNTKAFF. CDR3 DNA: TGCGCCAGCAGCCACCCGACGGGGAACACTAAAGCTTTCTTT. The rearrangement joins TRBV4-1 to TRBJ1-1, with unresolved D. The CDR3 length is 14 residues. Germline V lookup: CDR1 MGHRA, CDR2 YSYEKL.

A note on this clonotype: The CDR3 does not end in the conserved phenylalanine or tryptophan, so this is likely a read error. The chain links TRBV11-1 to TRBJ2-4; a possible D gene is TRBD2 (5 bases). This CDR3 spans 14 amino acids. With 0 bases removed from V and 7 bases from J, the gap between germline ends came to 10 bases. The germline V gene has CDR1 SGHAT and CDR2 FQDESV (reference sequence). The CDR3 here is CASSLASWRNIQYS. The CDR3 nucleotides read TGTGCCAGCAGCTTAGCTAGCTGGAGGAACATTCAGTACTCC.

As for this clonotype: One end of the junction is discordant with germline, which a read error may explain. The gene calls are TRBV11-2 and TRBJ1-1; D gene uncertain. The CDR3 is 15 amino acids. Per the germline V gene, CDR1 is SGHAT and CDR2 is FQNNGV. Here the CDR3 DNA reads TGTGCCAACAGCTTGGGCAGGACGGCGAACACTGAAGCTTTCTTT. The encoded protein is CANSLGRTANTEAFF.

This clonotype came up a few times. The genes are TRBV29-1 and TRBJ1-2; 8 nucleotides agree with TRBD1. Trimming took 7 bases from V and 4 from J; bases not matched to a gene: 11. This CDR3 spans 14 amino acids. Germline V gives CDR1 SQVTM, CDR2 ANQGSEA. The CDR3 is CSAIAGQGGYGYTF. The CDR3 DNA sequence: TGCAGCGCAATCGCTGGACAGGGAGGCTATGGCTACACCTTC.

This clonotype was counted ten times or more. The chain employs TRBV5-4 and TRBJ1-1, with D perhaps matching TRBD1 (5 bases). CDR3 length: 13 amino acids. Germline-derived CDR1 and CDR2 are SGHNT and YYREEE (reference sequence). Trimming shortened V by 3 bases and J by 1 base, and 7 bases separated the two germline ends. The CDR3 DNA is TGTGCCAGCAGCTACGACAGGAACACTGAAGCTTTCTTT. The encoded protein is CASSYDRNTEAFF.

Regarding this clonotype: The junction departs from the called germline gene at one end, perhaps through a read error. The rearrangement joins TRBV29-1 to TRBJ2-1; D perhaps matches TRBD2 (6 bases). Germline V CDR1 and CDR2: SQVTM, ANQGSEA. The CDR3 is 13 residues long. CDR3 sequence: CSTLASEYNEQFF. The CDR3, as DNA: TGCAGCACTTTGGCTAGCGAGTACAATGAGCAATTCTTC.

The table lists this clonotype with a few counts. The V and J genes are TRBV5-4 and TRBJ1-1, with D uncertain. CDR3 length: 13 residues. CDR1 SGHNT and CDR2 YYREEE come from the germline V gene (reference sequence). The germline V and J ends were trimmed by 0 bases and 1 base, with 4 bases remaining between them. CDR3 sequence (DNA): TGTGCCAGCAGCTTGGGAACGAACACTGAAGCTTTCTTT. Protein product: CASSLGTNTEAFF. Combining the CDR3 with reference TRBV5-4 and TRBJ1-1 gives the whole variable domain ETGVTQSPTHLIKTRGQQVTLRCSSQSGHNTVSWYQQALGQGPQFIFQYYREEENGRGNFPPRFSGLQFPNYSSELNVNALELDDSALYLCASSLGTNTEAFFGQGTRLTVV.

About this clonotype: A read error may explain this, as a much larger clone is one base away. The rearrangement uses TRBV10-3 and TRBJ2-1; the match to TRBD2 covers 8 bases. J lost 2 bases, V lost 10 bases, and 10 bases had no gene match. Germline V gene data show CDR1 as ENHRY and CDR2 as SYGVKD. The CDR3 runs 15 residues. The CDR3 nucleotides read TGTGCCACCAGGAACGGTAGCGGGACCTACAATGAGCAGTTCTTC. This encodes CATRNGSGTYNEQFF.

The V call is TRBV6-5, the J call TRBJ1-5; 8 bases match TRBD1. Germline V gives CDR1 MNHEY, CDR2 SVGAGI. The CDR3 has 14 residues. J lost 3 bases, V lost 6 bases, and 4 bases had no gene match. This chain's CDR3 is CASRDRANNQPQHF. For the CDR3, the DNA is TGTGCCAGCAGGGACAGGGCCAACAATCAGCCCCAGCATTTT.

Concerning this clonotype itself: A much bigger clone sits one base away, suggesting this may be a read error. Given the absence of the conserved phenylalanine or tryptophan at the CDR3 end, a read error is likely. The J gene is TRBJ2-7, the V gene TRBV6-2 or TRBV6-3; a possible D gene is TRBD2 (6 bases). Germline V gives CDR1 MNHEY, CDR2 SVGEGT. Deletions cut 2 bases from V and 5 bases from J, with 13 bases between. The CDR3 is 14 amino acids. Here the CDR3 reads CASSYNPTGDEQYL. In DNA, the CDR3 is TGTGCCAGCAGTTACAACCCTACGGGGGACGAGCAGTACCTC.

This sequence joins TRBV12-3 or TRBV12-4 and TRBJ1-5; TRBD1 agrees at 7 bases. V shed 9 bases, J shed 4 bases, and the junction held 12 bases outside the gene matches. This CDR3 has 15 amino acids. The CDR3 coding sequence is TGTGCCAGTAGTATCCGGGACAGTGCTAATCAGCCCCAGCATTTT. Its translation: CASSIRDSANQPQHF.

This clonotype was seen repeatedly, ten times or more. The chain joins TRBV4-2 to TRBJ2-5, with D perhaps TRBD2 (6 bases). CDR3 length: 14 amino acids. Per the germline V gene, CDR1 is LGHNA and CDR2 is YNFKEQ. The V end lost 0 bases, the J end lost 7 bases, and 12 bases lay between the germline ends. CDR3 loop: CASSQDSGVRTQYF. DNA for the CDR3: TGTGCCAGCAGCCAAGATAGCGGAGTCAGGACCCAGTACTTC.